This entry lists 17 T cell receptor beta chains sequenced from one sample in a study of blood T cells in healthy people across ages. Primed by a sample-barcoded 5' primer and a J-beta primer mix, a second PCR proceeded for about 7 to 11 cycles. TCRdb reprocessed the 5' RACE reads with MiXCR, giving one entry per CDR3 protein. The top ten hold about a fifth of the sample, which has roughly 570,000 distinct CDR3 sequences, about 26% seen once. The sample taken for sequencing was blood. Receptors originate from a woman in her sixties or seventies in good health.

This sequence joins TRBV9 and TRBJ2-7, with TRBD2 as a possible D gene (6 bases). CDR1 and CDR2 from the germline V gene are SGDLS and YYNGEE. CDR3 size: 12 residues. V was clipped by 1 base and J by 9 bases, with 11 bases between them. The CDR3 coding sequence is TGTGCCAGCAGCGTAAGCGGAGGGGTGCAGTACTTC. Translation gives CASSVSGGVQYF.

Turning to this clonotype: At one of its ends the junction is not consistent with the germline gene, which may arise from a read error. The chain uses TRBV5-5 and TRBJ1-1, with D perhaps TRBD1 (5 bases). Germline-derived CDR1 and CDR2 are SGHKS and YYEKEE (reference sequence). CDR3 length: 15 residues. CDR3 sequence reads: CAGSLRQTRNTEAFF. Written as DNA, the CDR3 is TGTGCCGGCAGCTTAAGACAGACTAGGAACACTGAAGCTTTCTTT.

The chain employs TRBV7-2 and TRBJ2-1; 9 bases map to TRBD1. Germline values: CDR1 SGHTA, CDR2 FQGNSA. V shed 2 bases, J shed 10 bases, and the junction held 9 bases outside the gene matches. The CDR3 sequence is 15 residues long. The CDR3, as DNA: TGTGCCAGCAGCTTACAGGGACAGGGCCAGGGGGAGCAGTTCTTC. The encoded protein is CASSLQGQGQGEQFF.

This clonotype showed up just a few times. The junction shows a germline mismatch at one end, possibly a read error. This chain joins TRBV6-4 and TRBJ2-5; tentatively, D is TRBD2 (5 bases). This CDR3 has 13 amino acids. Germline CDR1 reads MRHNA; CDR2 reads SNTAGT. The CDR3 protein is CASSGGPGETQHF. In DNA form, the CDR3 reads TGTGCCAGCAGTGGAGGGCCTGGAGAGACCCAGCACTTC.

V usage is TRBV29-1 and J usage is TRBJ1-2; 9 bases fit TRBD1. The V gene's germline CDR1 is SQVTM and CDR2 ANQGSEA. The CDR3 length is 15 residues. The ends lost 6 bases at V and 0 bases at J; junction bases unmatched: 8. The CDR3 DNA follows: TGCAGCGTGGTAGATACAGGGGGCTCTAACTATGGCTACACCTTC. This encodes CSVVDTGGSNYGYTF. Full variable domain (missing parts from reference TRBV29-1 and TRBJ1-2): SAVISQKPSRDICQRGTSLTIQCQVDSQVTMMFWYRQQPGQSLTLIATANQGSEATYESGFVIDKFPISRPNLTFSTLTVSNMSPEDSSIYLCSVVDTGGSNYGYTFGSGTRLTVV.

The chain combines TRBV20-1 with TRBJ2-5; D is unresolved. TRBJ2-7 explains the end of the DNA better; the J call may be wrong. Germline assignment: CDR1 DFQATT and CDR2 SNEGSKA (reference sequence). This CDR3 spans 13 amino acids. DNA of the CDR3: TGCAGTGCTAGAGGGCCGACGGACTACGAGCAGTACTTC. It encodes CSARGPTDYEQYF.

This clonotype showed up many times. The chain is built from TRBV5-1 and TRBJ2-2; D perhaps matches TRBD1 (5 bases). The V gene lost 7 bases and the J gene lost 3 bases, with 16 bases spanning the gap. Germline assignment: CDR1 SGHRS and CDR2 YFSETQ. The CDR3 contains 15 residues. CDR3 in DNA: TGCGCCAGCGTCCGCCAAGGGGCCGACACCGGGGAGCTGTTTTTT. It specifies CASVRQGADTGELFF.

Only a few counts were recorded for this clonotype. The chain couples TRBV9 to TRBJ2-3, with 7 bases aligning to TRBD2. The CDR3 runs to 14 residues. Germline CDR1 is SGDLS and CDR2 is YYNGEE. With V trimmed by 2 bases and J by 3 bases, 3 bases remained unmatched. The CDR3 nucleotides are TGTGCCAGCAGCGTGGCTAGCGGTACAGATACGCAGTATTTT. Its translation: CASSVASGTDTQYF.

J is TRBJ1-2 and V is TRBV5-1; no definite D call. This CDR3 region has 13 residues. The germline V gene encodes CDR1 SGHRS and CDR2 YFSETQ. Trimming removed 4 bases at V and 4 bases at J, with 11 bases between. The CDR3 nucleotides read TGCGCCAGCAGCCGCGACGTGAGCTATGGCTACACCTTC. It codes for CASSRDVSYGYTF.

The chain combines TRBV7-9 with TRBJ2-2, with D possibly TRBD1 on 6 matching bases. This CDR3 region has 17 residues. Per the germline V gene, CDR1 is SEHNR and CDR2 is FQNEAQ (reference sequence). Trimming took 0 bases from V and 2 from J, leaving 13 bases between them. CDR3 nucleotide sequence: TGTGCCAGCAGCTTAGCGACAGGCCCTTATAACACCGGGGAGCTGTTTTTT. Its translation is CASSLATGPYNTGELFF.

Regarding this clonotype: Its ends do not fully match the called genes, so a read error is possible. The rearrangement links TRBV5-1 to TRBJ2-1, with 8 nucleotides matching TRBD1. Looked up from germline, CDR1 is SGHRS and CDR2 is YFSETQ. This CDR3 has 16 amino acids. For the CDR3, the DNA is TGCGTCAGCAGCTTGGCAGGGGGCGCGTCGGTCTATGAGCAGTTCTTC. It is translated as CVSSLAGGASVYEQFF.

This clonotype was detected a few times. The rearrangement uses TRBV29-1 and TRBJ2-2; D perhaps matches TRBD1 (5 bases). The CDR3 sequence is 13 residues long. The germline CDR1 and CDR2 sequences are SQVTM and ANQGSEA. The ends were cut back, 6 bases at V and 8 bases at J, with 16 bases in the middle. CDR3 coding DNA: TGCAGCGTAGGGCAGGGAATTTTGGGGGAGCTGTTTTTT. Its translation is CSVGQGILGELFF.

The chain recombines TRBV13 with TRBJ2-3; 8 positions match TRBD1. This CDR3 comprises 15 residues. The germline V gene encodes CDR1 PRHDT and CDR2 FYEKMQ (reference sequence). Unmatched junction bases numbered 11, after V lost 4 bases and J lost 8 bases. CDR3 loop: CASSSRTGSIGTQYF. CDR3 nucleotides: TGTGCCAGCAGCTCCCGGACAGGGTCGATTGGTACGCAGTATTTT.

This clonotype occurred a few times. The chain joins TRBV7-2 to TRBJ2-7; 7 bases are a match to TRBD2. The CDR3 has 15 residues. V trimming: 0 bases; J trimming: 4 bases; junction bases outside the gene matches: 6. Germline V gene sequence: CDR1 SGHTA, CDR2 FQGNSA. The CDR3 bases are TGTGCCAGCAGCTTAGCGAGCGGGGACCCTTACGAGCAGTACTTC. This codes for CASSLASGDPYEQYF.

The chain joins TRBV4-3 to TRBJ1-1; D might be TRBD1 (6 bases). The CDR3 loop spans 13 amino acids. Per the germline V gene, CDR1 is LGHNA and CDR2 is YSLEER. V shed 1 base and J shed 9 bases, with 12 bases lying between them. The CDR3 spells CASSQGEGHKAFF. DNA for the CDR3: TGCGCCAGCAGCCAAGGTGAGGGACACAAAGCTTTCTTT.

There are a few counts of this clonotype. V usage is TRBV28 and J usage is TRBJ2-1, with 13 bases matching TRBD2. The germline V gene has CDR1 MDHEN and CDR2 SYDVKM. After removal of 10 bases from V and 7 bases from J, the junction contained 7 bases not matched to a gene. This CDR3 is built from 14 residues. CDR3 protein: CATQLAGGPNEQFF. CDR3 nucleotide sequence: TGTGCCACCCAACTAGCGGGGGGGCCAAATGAGCAGTTCTTC.

The gene calls are TRBV28 and TRBJ1-2, with D unresolved. Germline assignment: CDR1 MDHEN and CDR2 SYDVKM. V shed 2 bases and J shed 4 bases, with 5 bases lying between them. The CDR3 loop spans 12 amino acids. The CDR3 here is CASSLMSYGYTF. As DNA, the CDR3 is TGTGCCAGCAGTTTAATGTCCTATGGCTACACCTTC.